This T cell receptor (beta chain) derives from a study of shared clonotypes between healthy human individuals. Study-wide results and limits: For naive CD4 cells, roughly 4.6% of clonotypes were shared across a few donors.

Worth noting for this clone: Its antigen is currently unknown.

Assay execution took place at the deep level. Assay: immunoSEQ multiplex PCR; the TCRdb copy retains only in-frame clones and omits some. This repertoire shows a few million clones, over 85% found once; its top ten account for 0.35% to 0.5%. V was cut by 6 bases and J by 2 bases, with 29 bases left in between. CDR3 length: 19 amino acids. From germline, CDR1 is LNHDA and CDR2 SQIVND (reference sequence). The chain links TRBV19 to TRBJ2-7; perhaps D is TRBD1 or TRBD2 (5 bases each). The sequence was obtained from a man aged 18 to 29 in good health. Some clones in this sample may be carry-over from other donors' samples. Sequencing was carried out using naive CD4+ T cells from PBMCs. Subset here: CD45RA+ positively selected. CDR3 sequence reads: CASSQTPAGSAATPYEQYF. For the CDR3, the DNA is TGTGCCAGTAGCCAAACCCCTGCAGGGAGCGCCGCAACCCCCTACGAGCAGTACTTC.